The T cell receptor (beta chain) under discussion was sequenced for a study of STAT3 mutations in large granular lymphocyte leukemia. With 0 bases removed from V and 2 bases from J, the gap between germline ends came to 14 bases. Germline V lookup: CDR1 KGHSH, CDR2 LQKENI. The CDR3 has 16 amino acids. Comments on this clone: Its antigen is undetermined.

The data were produced by immunoSEQ multiplex PCR, yet TCRdb's version contains in-frame clones alone and is incomplete. The sample holds approximately 10,000 clones, roughly 54% seen once. Findings of the study overall: Treatment regimens differed across patients between samplings. At least one immunodominant TCR beta clonotype appeared in every T-cell large granular lymphocyte leukemia patient.

The clonotype originates from a boy aged 5-17 years with T-cell large granular lymphocyte leukemia. Some clones in this sample may be carry-over from other donors' samples. Sequenced: peripheral blood mononuclear cells. This chain connects TRBV18 to TRBJ2-7; D might be TRBD2 (5 bases). CDR3 loop: CASSPPRGAETYEQYF. CDR3 in DNA: TGTGCCAGCTCACCACCCCGGGGTGCAGAGACCTACGAGCAGTACTTC.